This is a list of T cell receptor beta chains from one sample in a study of shared clonotypes between healthy human individuals. Here immunoSEQ multiplex PCR was the method, and the copy in TCRdb shows in-frame clones only, minus some. The sample shows 1.6 million or so clones, approximately 96% of them seen only once. What was sequenced was naive CD4+ T cells sorted from blood. The receptor set was obtained from a man aged 30-40 years in good health. Both conserved end residues are part of each CDR3. The D gene is left open where the match is weak. Not every row has a clone size; where given, it reads once, few, many or a size class.

cdr3_length	v_call	j_call	clone_size	d_call	cdr3_aa	cdr3_nt
18	TRBV2	TRBJ2-1	NA	TRBD2	CASRRASGRAGGPNEQFF	TGTGCCAGCAGGAGGGCTAGCGGGAGGGCCGGGGGTCCGAATGAGCAGTTCTTC
15	TRBV5-1	TRBJ2-7	NA	TRBD1	CASSLAGTGAYEQYF	TGCGCCAGCAGCTTGGCGGGGACAGGGGCCTACGAGCAGTACTTC
15	TRBV14	TRBJ1-5	NA	NA	CASSQAGSGNQPQHF	TGTGCCAGCAGCCAAGCCGGGAGCGGCAATCAGCCCCAGCATTTT
17	TRBV5-1	TRBJ1-1	NA	NA	CASSLSMGDISSTEAFF	TGCGCCAGCAGCTTGAGTATGGGGGATATAAGCTCTACTGAAGCTTTCTTT
16	TRBV19	TRBJ2-5	once	TRBD2	CASSLGRTSGRETQYF	TGTGCCAGTAGTCTTGGCCGGACTAGCGGGAGGGAGACCCAGTACTTC
14	TRBV10-3	TRBJ2-5	NA	NA	CAISPGQNQETQYF	TGTGCCATCAGTCCGGGACAAAACCAAGAGACCCAGTACTTC
12	TRBV6-1	TRBJ2-2	NA	NA	CASSALLGELFF	TGTGCCAGCAGTGCCCTGTTGGGGGAGCTGTTTTTT
17	TRBV7-9	TRBJ2-5	NA	TRBD2	CASSLDTSGSLGETQYF	TGTGCCAGCAGCTTAGATACTAGCGGGAGCCTGGGAGAGACCCAGTACTTC
12	TRBV30	TRBJ2-3	NA	TRBD1	CAQTGGTDTQYF	TGTGCCCAAACAGGGGGCACAGATACGCAGTATTTT
13	TRBV10-1	TRBJ2-2	NA	NA	CASGGSGSGELFF	TGCGCCAGCGGTGGTTCGGGTTCCGGGGAGCTGTTTTTT
13	TRBV27	TRBJ2-7	NA	TRBD2	CATQLASGYEQYF	TGTGCCACCCAACTAGCGAGCGGCTACGAGCAGTACTTC
11	TRBV25-1	TRBJ2-7	NA	NA	CASSQHYEQYF	TGTGCCAGCAGTCAACATTACGAGCAGTACTTC
14	TRBV7-2	TRBJ2-7	once	NA	CASSLPITSYEQYF	TGTGCCAGCAGCTTACCCATCACCTCCTACGAGCAGTACTTC
16	TRBV2	TRBJ2-7	NA	TRBD2	CASSQGLAGGNYEQYF	TGTGCCAGCAGCCAGGGACTAGCGGGAGGTAACTACGAGCAGTACTTC
17	TRBV11-2	TRBJ2-3	NA	TRBD2	CASTPLLAGAGSDTQYF	TGTGCCAGCACCCCCTTGTTGGCGGGAGCTGGTTCAGATACGCAGTATTTT
13	TRBV25-1	TRBJ2-1	NA	TRBD2	CASQTGGFNEQFF	TGTGCCAGCCAGACCGGGGGGTTCAATGAGCAGTTCTTC
12	TRBV14	TRBJ2-1	NA	NA	CASSQVTAMKFF	TGTGCCAGCAGCCAGGTCACCGCGATGAAGTTCTTC
16	TRBV7-9	TRBJ2-3	NA	TRBD2	CASSLDTSDSTDTQYF	TGTGCCAGCAGCTTAGACACTAGCGATAGCACAGATACGCAGTATTTT
14	TRBV6-5	TRBJ2-1	NA	TRBD2	CASSYLAGGPAAFF	TGTGCCAGCAGTTACCTAGCGGGAGGCCCCGCTGCGTTCTTC
17	TRBV19	TRBJ2-7	NA	TRBD2	CASRVRASGSGDYEQYF	TGTGCCAGTAGGGTTAGGGCTAGCGGGTCCGGGGACTACGAGCAGTACTTC
15	TRBV7-9	TRBJ1-2	NA	NA	CASSLRETMGYGYTF	TGTGCCAGCAGCCTCCGGGAGACTATGGGGTATGGCTACACCTTC
11	TRBV20-1	TRBJ1-2	NA	NA	CSRDAGYGYTF	TGCAGTAGGGACGCAGGCTATGGCTACACCTTC
13	TRBV6-5	TRBJ2-5	few	NA	CASSGGIQETQYF	TGTGCCAGCAGCGGAGGAATCCAAGAGACCCAGTACTTC
14	TRBV28	TRBJ1-1	NA	TRBD1	CASSRDSWNTEAFF	TGTGCCAGCAGTCGGGACAGCTGGAACACTGAAGCTTTCTTT
19	TRBV15	TRBJ2-7	NA	TRBD2	CATSREWGRAGGKVYEQYF	TGTGCCACCAGCAGAGAATGGGGAAGGGCGGGAGGAAAGGTGTACGAGCAGTACTTC
16	TRBV4-3	TRBJ2-7	NA	TRBD2	CASSPDARGGTYEQYF	TGCGCCAGCAGCCCCGACGCTCGCGGGGGGACCTACGAGCAGTACTTC
13	TRBV5-5	TRBJ2-3	NA	TRBD1	CASTRGITDTQYF	TGTGCCAGCACCAGGGGGATCACAGATACGCAGTATTTT
15	TRBV6-5	TRBJ1-5	NA	NA	CASSPLVSPYQPQHF	TGTGCCAGCAGTCCCCTGGTCAGCCCTTATCAGCCCCAGCATTTT
15	TRBV11-3	TRBJ1-1	NA	NA	CASSPGGFMNTEAFF	TGTGCCAGCAGCCCCGGTGGATTCATGAACACTGAAGCTTTCTTT
16	TRBV15	TRBJ1-2	NA	NA	CATSRVQGLGNYGYTF	TGTGCCACCAGCAGAGTACAGGGATTAGGGAACTATGGCTACACCTTC
15	TRBV28	TRBJ2-7	NA	NA	CASSIPQGGTYEQYF	TGTGCCAGCAGTATCCCCCAGGGGGGAACCTACGAGCAGTACTTC
15	TRBV6-1	TRBJ2-5	NA	NA	CASSEIGGGLGTQYF	TGTGCCAGCAGTGAAATAGGGGGTGGACTAGGGACCCAGTACTTC
13	TRBV29-1	TRBJ2-1	NA	TRBD2	CSVEGLAHNEQFF	TGCAGCGTTGAGGGACTAGCGCACAATGAGCAGTTCTTC
19	TRBV5-5	TRBJ2-3	NA	NA	CASSLLGVLGSSSTDTQYF	TGTGCCAGCAGCTTGTTAGGGGTCTTGGGGAGCTCGTCCACAGATACGCAGTATTTT
14	TRBV7-2	TRBJ2-3	NA	TRBD2	CASSTSGITDTQYF	TGTGCCAGCAGCACTAGCGGTATCACAGATACGCAGTATTTT
13	TRBV14	TRBJ2-1	few	NA	CASSQGQVNEQFF	TGTGCCAGCAGCCAAGGTCAAGTGAATGAGCAGTTCTTC
17	TRBV11-1	TRBJ2-1	NA	NA	CASSLVSGAGSYNEQFF	TGTGCCAGCAGCTTAGTGTCGGGGGCCGGCTCCTACAATGAGCAGTTCTTC
15	TRBV7-6	TRBJ2-2	few	TRBD1	CASSRGTGSTGELFF	TGTGCCAGCAGCCGCGGGACAGGGTCCACCGGGGAGCTGTTTTTT
15	TRBV7-9	TRBJ1-2	few	NA	CASSLGALTLYGYTF	TGTGCCAGCAGCTTAGGGGCACTTACTCTCTATGGCTACACCTTC
14	TRBV18	TRBJ1-5	NA	NA	CASSPGQSNQPQHF	TGTGCCAGCTCTCCCGGACAGTCCAATCAGCCCCAGCATTTT
17	TRBV15	TRBJ2-2	once	TRBD2	CATGPRTSGRPTGELFF	TGTGCCACCGGTCCCCGGACTAGCGGGAGGCCTACCGGGGAGCTGTTTTTT
17	TRBV6-1	TRBJ1-2	NA	TRBD1	CASSGGDRGIVNYGYTF	TGTGCCAGCAGTGGGGGGGACAGGGGGATTGTCAACTATGGCTACACCTTC
15	TRBV19	TRBJ2-2	NA	TRBD2	CASSSPGLAPGELFF	TGTGCCAGTAGTTCCCCAGGACTAGCGCCCGGGGAGCTGTTTTTT
15	TRBV27	TRBJ2-7	NA	TRBD1	CASSTRTGEGYEQYF	TGTGCCAGCAGTACCCGGACAGGGGAGGGCTACGAGCAGTACTTC
17	TRBV5-4	TRBJ2-7	NA	TRBD2	CASSGRTSGSFGDEQYF	TGTGCCAGCAGCGGGAGGACTAGCGGGTCCTTCGGGGACGAGCAGTACTTC
15	TRBV11-3	TRBJ2-2	once	TRBD2	CASSFLAGVAGELFF	TGTGCCAGCAGCTTCCTAGCGGGAGTCGCCGGGGAGCTGTTTTTT
18	TRBV10-2	TRBJ2-3	NA	TRBD1	CATTTRGQGYTSTDTQYF	TGCGCCACCACGACCCGTGGACAGGGCTATACCAGCACAGATACGCAGTATTTT
13	TRBV28	TRBJ2-7	once	NA	CASSSVPRLGQYF	TGTGCCAGCAGTTCCGTACCACGTTTAGGGCAGTACTTC
15	TRBV7-2	TRBJ2-5	NA	NA	CASSLEDSFQETQYF	TGTGCCAGCAGCTTAGAGGACAGTTTCCAAGAGACCCAGTACTTC
13	TRBV30	TRBJ1-5	NA	NA	CAWNPGHNQPQHF	TGTGCCTGGAACCCAGGGCACAATCAGCCCCAGCATTTT
14	TRBV10-3	TRBJ2-7	NA	TRBD1	CAISERTGLKEQYF	TGTGCCATCAGTGAGAGGACAGGTCTTAAAGAGCAGTACTTC
18	TRBV4-2	TRBJ2-1	NA	NA	CASSQESESLLSYNEQFF	TGTGCCAGCAGCCAAGAAAGCGAGTCGCTACTCTCCTACAATGAGCAGTTCTTC
14	TRBV7-9	TRBJ2-3	once	NA	CASSLSRSTDTQYF	TGTGCCAGCAGCTTAAGCCGTAGCACAGATACGCAGTATTTT
16	TRBV5-8	TRBJ2-1	NA	NA	CASSSATGSSYNEQFF	TGTGCCAGCAGCTCCGCTACAGGGAGCTCCTACAATGAGCAGTTCTTC
15	TRBV14	TRBJ2-7	NA	NA	CASSLDPAVTYEQYF	TGTGCCAGCAGCCTCGACCCGGCAGTAACCTACGAGCAGTACTTC
18	TRBV18	TRBJ1-5	NA	TRBD1	CASSLRTGGTLSNQPQHF	TGTGCCAGCTCACTCCGGACAGGGGGCACTCTGAGCAATCAGCCCCAGCATTTT